This TCR beta chain was captured in a study of blood T cells in healthy people across ages. Study details: Capture by template switching was about one barcoded beta molecule per two T cells. Study-level findings and limits: Across samples, TCR beta diversity tracked strongly with naive T cell percentage. Unsorted PBMCs blocked a conclusive comparison of naive and antigen-experienced cells.

For the second PCR, which ran for roughly 6 to 12 cycles, a sample-barcoded 5' primer and a J-beta primer mix were used. The template-switch adaptor, which had 12 random nucleotides, put a tag on each cDNA molecule. TCRdb fed the 5' RACE reads into MiXCR, producing one record per CDR3 protein. Among some 900,000 distinct CDR3 sequences, roughly 43% were seen once, and the ten largest hold under 15%. This clonotype was detected once. Its antigen remains unknown. CDR3 length: 18 residues. V shed 6 bases, J shed 12 bases, and the junction held 23 bases outside the gene matches. The V gene is TRBV12-3 or TRBV12-4, the J gene TRBJ2-1; 10 bases match TRBD2. The TCR sequence derives from a man aged 30 to 45 in good health. The sample comprised blood. CDR3 nucleotides: TGTGCCAGCAGAGTTGCCCCTGCTGCGGCTAGCGGGGGACGCCGGCAGTTCTTC. Its protein is CASRVAPAAASGGRRQFF.